This T cell receptor (beta chain) was found in a study of type 1 and type 2 diabetes patients. Around 10 milliliters of peripheral blood were drawn from each donor. The V end lost 0 bases, the J end lost 0 bases, and 6 bases lay between the germline ends. Germline CDR1 is ENHRY and CDR2 is SYGVKD. This CDR3 is built from 15 residues. Study-wide results and limits: Age and gender were not matched between study groups.

PCR was run on genomic DNA. Multiplex PCR with 30 forward and 13 reverse primers amplified the TCR beta CDR3. Each CDR3 protein gets one entry after TCRdb re-called the multiplex PCR reads with MiXCR. This table holds more than 250,000 distinct CDR3 sequences, around 47% found once. To note about this clonotype: What it binds is not known.

What was sequenced was peripheral blood mononuclear cells (PBMCs). V is TRBV10-3 and J is TRBJ2-1; D remains unclear. This receptor was identified in a man aged 18 to 29 with type 2 diabetes. The CDR3 here is CAISESRSSYNEQFF. The CDR3 nucleotides read TGTGCCATCAGTGAGTCACGGAGCTCCTACAATGAGCAGTTCTTC.